The clone carrying this T cell receptor beta chain was observed at least ten times. TCR beta CDR3 regions were amplified from RNA. A set of HTBI primers served as the primers for a first-round RT-PCR of the TCR CDR3. Using its own MiXCR run on the multiplex PCR reads, TCRdb lists one record per CDR3 protein. The sample comprises under 500,000 distinct CDR3 sequences, more than 12% of which are singletons, and around 28% rests with the top ten. These data come from a study of T cells in Graves' hyperthyroidism and ophthalmopathy. This CDR3 is built from 12 residues. The V and J ends lost 7 bases and 3 bases respectively, with 12 bases between them. CDR1 is DFQATT and CDR2 is SNEGSKA in the germline V gene (reference sequence). The study left out patients who had uncontrolled infection, other autoimmune disease, pregnancy or lactation.

The rearrangement joins TRBV20-1 to TRBJ2-5; weak D call: TRBD1 (5 bases). This receptor was obtained from a man aged 50-59 years with Graves' ophthalmopathy. The sample consisted of blood. The CDR3 coding sequence is TGCAGTGTAGAAGGGGCGAAAGAGACCCAGTACTTC. Encoded protein: CSVEGAKETQYF.